One T cell receptor beta chain is described in this entry. The CDR3 extends over 13 amino acids. The junction had 13 bases not matched to a gene; V was cut back by 4 bases and J by 14 bases. CDR1 is SGHTA, CDR2 FQGTGA, per germline. The entry originates in a study of blood T cell repertoires in COVID-19. As for the study in general: Acute and convalescent COVID-19 samples came from the United States, Italy and Spain.

Authors' methods: How many nucleated cells were present was estimated from reference gene primer amplification. The data were produced by immunoSEQ multiplex PCR, yet TCRdb's version contains in-frame clones alone and is incomplete. D and trimming were read from the DNA, whereas the V and J calls and clone size are those reported in that table. The table records fewer than 250,000 clones, under 90% of them present only once. The material sequenced was peripheral blood. The sequence came from a woman between 40 and 55 years old with active or convalescent COVID-19. The chain has TRBV7-3 and TRBJ1-1, with 7 bases lining up with TRBD1. The CDR3 sequence: CASSSTIQGRSFF. Here the CDR3 DNA reads TGTGCCAGCAGCTCAACGATACAGGGGAGATCCTTCTTT.